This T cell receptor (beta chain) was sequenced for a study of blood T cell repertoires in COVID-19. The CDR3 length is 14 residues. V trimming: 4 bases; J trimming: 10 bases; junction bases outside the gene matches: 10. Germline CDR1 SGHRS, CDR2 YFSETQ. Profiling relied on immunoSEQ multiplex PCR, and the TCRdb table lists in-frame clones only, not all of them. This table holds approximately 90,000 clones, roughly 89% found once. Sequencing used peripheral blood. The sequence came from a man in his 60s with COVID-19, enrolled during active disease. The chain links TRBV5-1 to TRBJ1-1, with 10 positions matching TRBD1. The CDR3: CASSPDRGTAPAFF. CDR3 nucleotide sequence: TGCGCCAGCAGCCCGGACAGGGGGACAGCTCCAGCTTTCTTT.